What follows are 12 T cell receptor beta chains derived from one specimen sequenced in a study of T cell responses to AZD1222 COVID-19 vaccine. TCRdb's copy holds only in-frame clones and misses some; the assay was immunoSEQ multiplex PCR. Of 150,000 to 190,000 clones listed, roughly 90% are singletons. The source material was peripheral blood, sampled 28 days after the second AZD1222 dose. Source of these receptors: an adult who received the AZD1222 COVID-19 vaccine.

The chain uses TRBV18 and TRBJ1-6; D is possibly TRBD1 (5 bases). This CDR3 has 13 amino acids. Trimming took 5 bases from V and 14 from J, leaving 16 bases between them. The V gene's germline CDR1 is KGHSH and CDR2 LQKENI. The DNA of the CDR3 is TGTGCCAGCTCAACGGGCGGGGCTGTAACCCTCCACTTT. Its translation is CASSTGGAVTLHF.

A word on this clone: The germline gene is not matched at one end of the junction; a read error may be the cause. Here the CDR3 DNA reads TGTGCCACCAGTGACACCCACAGGAACAGTGAAGCTTTCTTT. Its protein is CATSDTHRNSEAFF. The chain has TRBV24-1 and TRBJ1-1, with D possibly being TRBD1 (5 bases). The CDR3 runs 14 residues. The V gene's germline CDR1 is KGHDR and CDR2 SFDVKD.

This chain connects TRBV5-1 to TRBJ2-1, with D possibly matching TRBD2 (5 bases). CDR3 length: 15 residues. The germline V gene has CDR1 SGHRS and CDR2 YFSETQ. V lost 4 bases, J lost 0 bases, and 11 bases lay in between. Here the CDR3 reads CASSETGSSYNEQFF. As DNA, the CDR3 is TGCGCCAGCAGCGAAACGGGGAGCTCCTACAATGAGCAGTTCTTC.

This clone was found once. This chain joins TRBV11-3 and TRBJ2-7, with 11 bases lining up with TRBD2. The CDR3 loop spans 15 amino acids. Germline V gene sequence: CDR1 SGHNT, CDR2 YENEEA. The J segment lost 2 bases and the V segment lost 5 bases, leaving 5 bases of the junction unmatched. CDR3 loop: CASSPGTSGTYEQYF. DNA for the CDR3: TGTGCCAGCAGCCCCGGGACTAGCGGTACCTACGAGCAGTACTTC.

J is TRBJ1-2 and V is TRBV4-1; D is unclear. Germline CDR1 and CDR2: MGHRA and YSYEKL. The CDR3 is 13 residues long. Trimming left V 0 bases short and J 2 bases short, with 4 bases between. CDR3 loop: CASSQEVNYGYTF. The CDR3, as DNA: TGCGCCAGCAGCCAAGAGGTAAACTATGGCTACACCTTC.

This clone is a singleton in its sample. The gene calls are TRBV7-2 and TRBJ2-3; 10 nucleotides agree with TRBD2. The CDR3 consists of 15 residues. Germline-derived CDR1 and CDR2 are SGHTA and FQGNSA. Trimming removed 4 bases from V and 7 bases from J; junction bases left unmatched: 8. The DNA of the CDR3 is TGTGCCAGCAGCTCCACTAGCGGGGTAGGCTATACGCAGTATTTT. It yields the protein CASSSTSGVGYTQYF.

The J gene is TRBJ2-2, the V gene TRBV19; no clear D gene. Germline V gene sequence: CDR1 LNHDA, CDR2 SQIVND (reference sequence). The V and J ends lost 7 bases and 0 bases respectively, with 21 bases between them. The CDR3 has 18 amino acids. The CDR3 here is CASTRIRKTGPNTGELFF. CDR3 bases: TGTGCCAGTACAAGGATCCGGAAGACCGGCCCGAACACCGGGGAGCTGTTTTTT.

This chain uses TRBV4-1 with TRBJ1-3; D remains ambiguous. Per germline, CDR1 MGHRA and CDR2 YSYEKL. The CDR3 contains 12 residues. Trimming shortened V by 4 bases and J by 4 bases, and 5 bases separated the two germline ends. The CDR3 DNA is TGCGCCAGCAGCCCCGAAGGAAACACCATATATTTT. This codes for CASSPEGNTIYF.

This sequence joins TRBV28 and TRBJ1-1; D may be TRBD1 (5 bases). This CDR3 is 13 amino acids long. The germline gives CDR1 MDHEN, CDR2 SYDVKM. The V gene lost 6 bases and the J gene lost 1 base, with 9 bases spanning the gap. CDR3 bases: TGTGCCAGCAGCGGGGCTTGGAACACTGAAGCTTTCTTT. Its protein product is CASSGAWNTEAFF.

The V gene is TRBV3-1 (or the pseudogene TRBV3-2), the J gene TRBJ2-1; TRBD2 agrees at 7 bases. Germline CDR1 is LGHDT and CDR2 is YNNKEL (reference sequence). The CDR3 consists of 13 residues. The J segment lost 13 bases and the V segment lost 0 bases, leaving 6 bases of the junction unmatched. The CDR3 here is CASSQESSGGQFF. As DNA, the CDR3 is TGTGCCAGCAGCCAAGAGTCTAGCGGAGGTCAGTTCTTC.

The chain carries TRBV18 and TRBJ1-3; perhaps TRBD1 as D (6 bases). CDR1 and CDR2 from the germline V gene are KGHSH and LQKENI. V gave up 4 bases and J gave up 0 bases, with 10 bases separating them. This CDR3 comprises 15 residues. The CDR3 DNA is TGTGCCAGCTCACGACAGGCCTTCTCTGGAAACACCATATATTTT. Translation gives CASSRQAFSGNTIYF.

The CDR3 bases are TGTGCCTGGAGTGTACAGTTCCGGGACTATGGCTACACCTTC. This gives the protein CAWSVQFRDYGYTF. This chain joins TRBV30 and TRBJ1-2; D is unresolved. Looked up from germline, CDR1 is GTSNPN and CDR2 is SVGIG (reference sequence). The CDR3 loop spans 14 amino acids. Trimming left V 0 bases short and J 3 bases short, with 11 bases between.